This T cell receptor (beta chain) comes out of a study of blood T cell repertoires in COVID-19. Overall study: The United States, Italy and Spain provided the acute and convalescent COVID-19 samples. T cells, B-cell-depleted T cells, or PBMCs provided the cDNA or gDNA that served as material.

Libraries were prepared by immunoSEQ multiplex PCR; TCRdb keeps only in-frame clonotypes and omits some of them. In the table there are about 120,000 clones, 65% to 90% of which are singletons. Sequencing input: peripheral blood. The origin of this receptor is a man older than 75 with acute or convalescent COVID-19.

CDR3 sequence (DNA): TGTGCCAGCAGCTTAAATCGGGCGGGAGCCTTGAATGAGCAGTTCTTC. It codes for CASSLNRAGALNEQFF. The chain couples TRBV7-3 to TRBJ2-1; TRBD2 matches at 7 bases. Germline-derived CDR1 and CDR2 are SGHTA and FQGTGA. V shed 1 base and J 7 bases; nucleotides not matched to a gene: 10. This CDR3 spans 16 amino acids.